This TCR beta chain was sequenced during a study of identical twins (dated by TCRdb to about 2016). Study-level background: The study deep-sequenced TCR alpha and beta repertoires from monozygotic twins, unrelated adults of various ages and cord blood to test whether fetal clonotypes persist. Replicate twin experiments were performed at different times using different library preparation protocols to rule out contamination.

Receptor libraries were prepared by 5' RACE. Sequencing used an Illumina HiSeq 2000. Template switching added a universal primer binding site, and the final cDNA carried a unique molecular identifier that allowed TCR cDNA molecules to be counted accurately. Specific primers in the conserved constant-segment region were used to synthesize first-strand cDNA for the TCR alpha and beta chains. To control for contamination, every cDNA library was double barcoded, receiving both a SMART-Mk sample barcode and Illumina barcodes. Two successive PCR steps introduced TruSeq adapter sequences along with Illumina sample barcodes. Sequencing of the TCR alpha and beta cDNA libraries was done on the Illumina HiSeq platform using custom primers. In the paper's pipeline: MiGEC processed the raw reads to extract unique molecular identifiers, while MiXCR was used to determine the CDR3 positions. For each individual, recombination models were inferred using an EM algorithm with the repgenHMM and IGoR tools. The analysis of shared clonotypes was done with the tcR package in R, with sharing normalized by the product of cloneset sizes. To study raw recombination free of thymic and clonal selection effects, out-of-frame nonproductive sequences were analyzed. The raw public data were reprocessed by TCRdb itself: fastp quality trimming at Q25, MiXCR clonotype calling, in-frame beta chains only. Rows matching on CDR3 protein sequence are summarized as one entry with the most common DNA and genes. The V and J calls were determined by TCRdb, not by the authors. Across this sample there are 1.5 million to 2 million distinct CDR3 sequences, with about 32% seen only once. The ten top clones hold under 0.35% of the sample.

Here is what the overall study found, with its caveats: Because the same donors could not be followed over many years, the conclusions relied on cross-sectional statistical analysis. Out-of-frame TCR alpha sequences shared between twins showed an excess of low generation-probability sequences compared with coincidental sharing between unrelated individuals. The excess sharing between twins in beta out-of-frame sequences was weaker because fewer shared sequences reduced the signal-to-noise ratio. Invariant T cells such as MAIT and iNKT could partly confound zero-insertion analyses, though diverse VJ usage argued against this for most clonotypes. Recombination models systematically underestimated out-of-frame TCR alpha sharing in monozygotic twins but agreed with sharing between unrelated individuals. Fewer insertions were carried by abundant cord blood beta clonotypes, a similar but weaker trend appeared in young adult naive repertoires, and no such trend appeared in memory repertoires.

The CDR3 numbers 16 residues from cysteine through phenylalanine. The sequence is cut down to CDR3 DNA, 48 bases in frame from base 1. CDR1 is given as KGHSH and CDR2 as LQKENI, both from the germline V gene. Trimming costs V 7 bases and J 3 bases, and their ends lie 20 bases apart. To note about this clonotype: Its antigen remains undetermined. Base qualities are missing; no much larger clone stands one base away.

Every donor was a healthy Caucasian. The V and J segments used are TRBV18 and TRBJ2-3; no D segment can be confidently identified. This receptor was identified in a newborn girl in good health. Input material: cord blood. In nucleotides, the sequence is TGTGCCAGCTTACCGATATTCAGGTTTCGGACAGATACGCAGTATTTT. The translation is CASLPIFRFRTDTQYF.